This T cell receptor beta chain was documented in a study of cytomegalovirus exposure and HLA in healthy donors. Study observations and caveats: For most TCR beta V segments, an earlier analysis put the productive rate at about 90% or about 30% of the time.

A multiplex PCR was run with 60 Vbeta primers and 13 Jbeta primers. Assay: immunoSEQ multiplex PCR; the TCRdb copy retains only in-frame clones and omits some. The top ten hold 3% to 3.5% of the sample, which has under 150,000 clones, nearly 85% seen once. With respect to this clone: Its target is unknown.

V shed 6 bases and J shed 4 bases, with 13 bases lying between them. CDR3 length: 13 amino acids. Germline CDR1 MNHEY, CDR2 SVGAGI. What was sequenced was PBMCs. The sequence came from a male donor in good health and CMV-seronegative. The genes are TRBV6-5 and TRBJ2-7; possibly TRBD1 for D (5 bases). CDR3 sequence reads: CASRSRDVYEQYF. DNA for the CDR3: TGTGCCAGCAGGAGCAGGGATGTGTACGAGCAGTACTTC.